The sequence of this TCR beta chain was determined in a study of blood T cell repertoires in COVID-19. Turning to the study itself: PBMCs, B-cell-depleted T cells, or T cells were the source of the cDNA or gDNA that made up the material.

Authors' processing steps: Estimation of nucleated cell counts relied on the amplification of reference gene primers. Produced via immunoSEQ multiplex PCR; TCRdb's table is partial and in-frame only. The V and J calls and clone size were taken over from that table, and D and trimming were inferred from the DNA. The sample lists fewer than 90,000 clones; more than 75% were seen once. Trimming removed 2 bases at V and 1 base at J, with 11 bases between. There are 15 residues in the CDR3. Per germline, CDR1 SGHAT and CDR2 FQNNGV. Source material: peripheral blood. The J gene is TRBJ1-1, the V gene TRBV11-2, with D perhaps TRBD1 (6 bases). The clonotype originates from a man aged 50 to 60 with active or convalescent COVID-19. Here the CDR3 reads CASSLTDSSNTEAFF. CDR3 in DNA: TGTGCCAGCAGCTTAACGGACAGCTCGAACACTGAAGCTTTCTTT.